This entry concerns a single T cell receptor beta chain. What it binds is not known. Sequencing was performed with immunoSEQ multiplex PCR; in TCRdb, only in-frame clones are kept and a portion is missing. The sample holds 70,000 to 85,000 clones, 83% seen once. CDR3 length: 11 amino acids. This specimen comes from a study of T cell responses to AZD1222 COVID-19 vaccine. Findings of the study overall: Clonal diversity was possibly underestimated, and the donors were mostly white British, with more females. Reports indicate that nearly half of spike-specific TCRs are directed at unmutated variant regions. Increased Spike-specific TCR breadth and depth were observed after two AZD1222 doses. No day 14 peak samples; only post-peak repertoires were characterized.

This clonotype was obtained from an adult who received the AZD1222 COVID-19 vaccine. This sample comprised peripheral blood, obtained 28 days after the second AZD1222 dose. The J gene is TRBJ1-5, the V gene TRBV12-1. TRBV12-1 has pseudogene status. CDR3 sequence (DNA): TGTGCCAGCAGGAATCGGGAGCCCCAGCATTTT. Amino acids: CASRNREPQHF.